The present TCR beta chain was sequenced within a study of cytomegalovirus exposure and HLA in healthy donors. General study results and limits: It was reported that the classifier diagnosed cytomegalovirus status with high specificity and sensitivity in both the original and validation cohorts. A missense DCLRE1C variant was associated with V- and J-gene trimming of TCR beta chains in a later analysis, and an independent cohort replicated the association. Relative to equally common others, HLA-associated TCR beta chains showed greater clonal expansion in a later analysis.

About this clone itself: Its target is not known.

The CDR3 totals 14 residues. The germline V and J ends were trimmed by 0 bases and 6 bases, with 12 bases remaining between them. CDR1 is SGHRS, CDR2 YFSETQ, per germline. PCR involved 60 Vbeta and 13 Jbeta primers. Profiling relied on immunoSEQ multiplex PCR, and the TCRdb table lists in-frame clones only, not all of them. Of roughly 150,000 clones in the sample, around 75% were seen once. The material sequenced was PBMCs. This clonotype was obtained from a male donor in good health and CMV-seronegative. The chain joins TRBV5-1 to TRBJ1-2; D gene ambiguous. The CDR3 loop is CASSLAGPGDGYTF. The CDR3 DNA reads as TGCGCCAGCAGCTTGGCCGGACCCGGGGATGGCTACACCTTC.